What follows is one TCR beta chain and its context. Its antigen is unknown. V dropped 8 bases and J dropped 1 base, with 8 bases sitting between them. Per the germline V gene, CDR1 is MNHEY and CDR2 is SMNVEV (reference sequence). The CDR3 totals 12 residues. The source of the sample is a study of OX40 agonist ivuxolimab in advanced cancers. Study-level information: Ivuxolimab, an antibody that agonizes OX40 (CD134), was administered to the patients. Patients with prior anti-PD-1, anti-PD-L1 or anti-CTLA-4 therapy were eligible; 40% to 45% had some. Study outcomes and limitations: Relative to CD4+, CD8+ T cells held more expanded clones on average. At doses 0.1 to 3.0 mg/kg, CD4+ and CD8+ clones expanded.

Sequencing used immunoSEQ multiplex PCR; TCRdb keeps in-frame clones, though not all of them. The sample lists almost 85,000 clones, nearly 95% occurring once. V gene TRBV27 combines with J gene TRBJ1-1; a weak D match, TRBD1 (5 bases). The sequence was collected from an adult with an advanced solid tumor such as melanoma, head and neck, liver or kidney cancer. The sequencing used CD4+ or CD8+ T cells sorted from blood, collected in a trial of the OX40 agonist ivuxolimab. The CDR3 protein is CASYRGNTEAFF. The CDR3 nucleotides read TGTGCCAGCTATAGGGGGAACACTGAAGCTTTCTTT.